The entry below gives a single T cell receptor beta chain sequence along with its context. This entry belongs to a study of blood T cell repertoires in COVID-19. The repertoire was sequenced with immunoSEQ multiplex PCR; TCRdb's copy has only in-frame clones and lacks some. The sample records tens of thousands of clones, 82% being singletons. The CDR3 consists of 15 residues. Trimming removed 5 bases from V and 7 bases from J; junction bases left unmatched: 9. Looked up from germline, CDR1 is SGHAT and CDR2 is FQNNGV. The rearrangement uses TRBV11-2 and TRBJ2-1, with 9 bases aligning to TRBD2. The origin of this receptor is a woman aged 55-70 years with acute or convalescent COVID-19. The sample consisted of peripheral blood. The CDR3 region is CASSPARGGGNEQFF. CDR3 coding DNA: TGTGCCAGCAGCCCCGCGCGGGGGGGTGGGAATGAGCAGTTCTTC.